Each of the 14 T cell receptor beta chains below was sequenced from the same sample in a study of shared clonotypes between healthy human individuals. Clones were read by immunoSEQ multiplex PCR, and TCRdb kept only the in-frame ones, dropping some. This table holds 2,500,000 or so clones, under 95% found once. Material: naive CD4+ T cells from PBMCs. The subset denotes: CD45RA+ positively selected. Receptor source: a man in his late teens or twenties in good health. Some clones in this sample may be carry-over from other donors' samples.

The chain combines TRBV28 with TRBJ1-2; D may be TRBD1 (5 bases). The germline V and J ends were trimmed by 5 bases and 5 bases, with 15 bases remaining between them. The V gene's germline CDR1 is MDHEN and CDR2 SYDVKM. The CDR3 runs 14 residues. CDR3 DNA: TGTGCCAGCAGTCCCGTGGGGGTTGGGTATGGCTACACCTTC. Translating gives CASSPVGVGYGYTF.

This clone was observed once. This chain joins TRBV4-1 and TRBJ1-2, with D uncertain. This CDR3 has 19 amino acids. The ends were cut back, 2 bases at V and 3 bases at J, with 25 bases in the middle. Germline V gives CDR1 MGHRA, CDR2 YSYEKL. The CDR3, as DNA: TGCGCCAGCAGCCAAATGGGTCGGGTTGGGCGACGGTGGGACTATGGCTACACCTTC. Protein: CASSQMGRVGRRWDYGYTF.

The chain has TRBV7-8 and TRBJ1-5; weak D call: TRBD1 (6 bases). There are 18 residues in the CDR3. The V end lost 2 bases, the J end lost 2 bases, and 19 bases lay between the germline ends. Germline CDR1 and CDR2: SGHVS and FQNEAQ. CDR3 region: CASSLLGPRGSGNQPQHF. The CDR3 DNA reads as TGTGCCAGCAGCTTACTTGGCCCCAGGGGTTCGGGCAATCAGCCCCAGCATTTT.

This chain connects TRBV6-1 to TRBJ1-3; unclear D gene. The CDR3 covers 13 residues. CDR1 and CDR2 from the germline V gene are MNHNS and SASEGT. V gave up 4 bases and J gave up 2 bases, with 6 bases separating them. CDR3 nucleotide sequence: TGTGCCAGCAGTGTTATTACTGGAAACACCATATATTTT. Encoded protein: CASSVITGNTIYF.

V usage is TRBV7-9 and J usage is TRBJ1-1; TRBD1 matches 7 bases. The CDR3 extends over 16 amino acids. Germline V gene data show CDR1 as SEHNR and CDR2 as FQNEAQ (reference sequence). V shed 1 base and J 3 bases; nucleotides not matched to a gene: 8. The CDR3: CASSLGRAGGYTEAFF. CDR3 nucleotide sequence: TGTGCCAGCAGCTTAGGAAGGGCAGGGGGATACACTGAAGCTTTCTTT.

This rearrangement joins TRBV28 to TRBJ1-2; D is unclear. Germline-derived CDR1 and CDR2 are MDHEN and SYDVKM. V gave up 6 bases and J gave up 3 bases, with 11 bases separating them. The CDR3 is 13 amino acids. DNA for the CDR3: TGTGCCAGCAGAAAGCCGGGAGACTATGGCTACACCTTC. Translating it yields CASRKPGDYGYTF.

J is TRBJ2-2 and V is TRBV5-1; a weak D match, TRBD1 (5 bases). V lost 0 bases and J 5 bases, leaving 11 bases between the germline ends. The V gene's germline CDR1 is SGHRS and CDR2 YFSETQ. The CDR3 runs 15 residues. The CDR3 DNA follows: TGCGCCAGCAGCTTGGTCCAGGGCACAACCGGGGAGCTGTTTTTT. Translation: CASSLVQGTTGELFF. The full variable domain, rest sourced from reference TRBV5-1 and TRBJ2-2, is KAGVTQTPRYLIKTRGQQVTLSCSPISGHRSVSWYQQTPGQGLQFLFEYFSETQRNKGNFPGRFSGRQFSNSRSEMNVSTLELGDSALYLCASSLVQGTTGELFFGEGSRLTVL.

CDR3 sequence: CASSQAGAQGYGYTF. Here the CDR3 DNA reads TGTGCCAGCAGCCAAGCGGGGGCGCAAGGCTATGGCTACACCTTC. The gene calls are TRBV14 and TRBJ1-2; TRBD1 is a possible D gene (6 bases). This CDR3 has 15 residues. V was pared by 1 base and J by 4 bases, with 13 bases between. Germline lookup yields CDR1 SGHDN and CDR2 FVKESK.

This CDR3 is CASSHRLGRTYNEQFF. CDR3 nucleotide sequence: TGCGCCAGCAGCCATCGACTAGGGAGGACCTACAATGAGCAGTTCTTC. The rearrangement links TRBV4-3 to TRBJ2-1, with D perhaps TRBD2 (6 bases). V shed 3 bases and J shed 2 bases, with 14 bases lying between them. This CDR3 spans 16 amino acids. The germline V gene encodes CDR1 LGHNA and CDR2 YSLEER.

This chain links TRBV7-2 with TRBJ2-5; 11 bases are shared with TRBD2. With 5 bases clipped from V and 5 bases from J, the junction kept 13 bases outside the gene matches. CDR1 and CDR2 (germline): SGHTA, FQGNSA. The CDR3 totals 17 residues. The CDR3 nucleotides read TGTGCCAGCAGCGGACGACTAGCGGGAAGGGGCAGGGAGACCCAGTACTTC. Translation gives CASSGRLAGRGRETQYF.

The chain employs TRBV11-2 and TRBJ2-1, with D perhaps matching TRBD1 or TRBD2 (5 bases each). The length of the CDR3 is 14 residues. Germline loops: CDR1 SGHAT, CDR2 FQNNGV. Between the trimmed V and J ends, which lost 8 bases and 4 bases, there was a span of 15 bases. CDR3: CASLVGREYNEQFF. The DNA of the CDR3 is TGTGCCAGCTTAGTAGGCAGGGAGTACAATGAGCAGTTCTTC.

Here the CDR3 DNA reads TGTGCCACCAGCAGAAAGGGACAGTCGAACACTGAAGCTTTCTTT. Translated: CATSRKGQSNTEAFF. V usage is TRBV15 and J usage is TRBJ1-1, with TRBD1 matching 7 bases. Germline V gene data show CDR1 as LNHNV and CDR2 as YYDKDF (reference sequence). This CDR3 has 15 residues. Trimming took 2 bases from V and 1 from J; bases not matched to a gene: 4.

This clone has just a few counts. The CDR3 DNA is TGTGCCGGCCGGGACCCGAACACCGGGGAGCTGTTTTTT. The encoded protein is CAGRDPNTGELFF. The rearrangement joins TRBV6-5 to TRBJ2-2, with D perhaps being TRBD1 or TRBD2 (5 bases each). V lost 11 bases and J lost 0, with 10 bases in between. The CDR3 has 13 amino acids. Germline V lookup: CDR1 MNHEY, CDR2 SVGAGI.

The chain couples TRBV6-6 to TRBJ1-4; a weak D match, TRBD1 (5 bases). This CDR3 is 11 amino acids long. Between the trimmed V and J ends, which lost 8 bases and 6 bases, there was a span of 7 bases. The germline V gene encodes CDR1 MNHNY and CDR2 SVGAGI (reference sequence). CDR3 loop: CASGADEKLFF. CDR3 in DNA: TGTGCCAGCGGGGCGGATGAAAAACTGTTTTTT.